Detailed here is one TCR beta chain. CDR1 is LNHNV and CDR2 is YYDKDF in the germline V gene (reference sequence). V lost 11 bases to trimming and J lost 5 bases, with 18 bases between them. This CDR3 contains 13 residues. The data were taken from a study of shared clonotypes between healthy human individuals. Sequenced by immunoSEQ multiplex PCR; TCRdb stores in-frame clones only, minus some. The sample has 1.4 million to 1.5 million clones, roughly 96% seen once. The sample consisted of naive CD4+ T cells sorted from blood. Subset given: CD45RA+ positively selected. The rearrangement uses TRBV15 and TRBJ2-5; a weak D match, TRBD2 (6 bases). The origin of this receptor is a man younger than 45 in good health. CDR3: CASGRTISETQYF. The CDR3 bases are TGTGCCTCCGGTAGGACTATTTCGGAGACCCAGTACTTC.